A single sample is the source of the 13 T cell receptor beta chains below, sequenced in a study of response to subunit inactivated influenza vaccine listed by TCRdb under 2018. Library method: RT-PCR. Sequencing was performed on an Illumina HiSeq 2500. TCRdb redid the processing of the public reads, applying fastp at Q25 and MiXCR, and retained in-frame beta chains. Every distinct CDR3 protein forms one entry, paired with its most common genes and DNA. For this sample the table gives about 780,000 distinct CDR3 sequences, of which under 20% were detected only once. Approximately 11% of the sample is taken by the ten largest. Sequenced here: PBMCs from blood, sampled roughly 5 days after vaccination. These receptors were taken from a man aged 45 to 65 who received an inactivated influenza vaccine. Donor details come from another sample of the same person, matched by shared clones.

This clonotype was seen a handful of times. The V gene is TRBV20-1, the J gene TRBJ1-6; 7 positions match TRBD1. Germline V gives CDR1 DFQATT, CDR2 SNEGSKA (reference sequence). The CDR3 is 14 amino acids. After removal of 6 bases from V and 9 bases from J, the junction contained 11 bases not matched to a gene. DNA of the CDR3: TGCAGTGCCCCGACAGGGCAGGGCGTTTCACCCCTCCACTTT. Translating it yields CSAPTGQGVSPLHF.

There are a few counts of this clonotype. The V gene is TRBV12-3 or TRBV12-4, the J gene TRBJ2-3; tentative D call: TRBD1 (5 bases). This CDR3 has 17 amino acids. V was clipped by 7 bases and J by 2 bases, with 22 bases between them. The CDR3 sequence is CASISRVLLVPTDTQYF. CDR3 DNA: TGTGCCAGCATCTCCAGGGTCCTTTTAGTTCCCACAGATACGCAGTATTTT.

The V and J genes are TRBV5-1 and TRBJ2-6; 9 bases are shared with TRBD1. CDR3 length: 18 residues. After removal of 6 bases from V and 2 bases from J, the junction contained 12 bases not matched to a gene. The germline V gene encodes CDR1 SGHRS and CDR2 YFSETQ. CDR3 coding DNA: TGCGCCAGCACCGAGGGACAGGGTCTTTCTGCTGGGGCCAACGTCCTGACTTTC. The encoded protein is CASTEGQGLSAGANVLTF.

CDR3 DNA: TGTGCCAGCAGCTCCAGGGGAAGGTATGGCTACACCTTC. Translating gives CASSSRGRYGYTF. The rearrangement uses TRBV7-9 and TRBJ1-2; tentatively, D is TRBD1 (6 bases). Germline V gene data show CDR1 as SEHNR and CDR2 as FQNEAQ (reference sequence). The V and J ends lost 4 bases and 5 bases respectively, with 11 bases between them. This CDR3 is built from 13 residues.

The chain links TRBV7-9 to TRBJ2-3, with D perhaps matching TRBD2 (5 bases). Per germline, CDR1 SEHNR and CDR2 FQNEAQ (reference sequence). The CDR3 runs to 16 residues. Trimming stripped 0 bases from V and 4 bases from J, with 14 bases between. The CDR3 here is CASSLARAVRADTQYF. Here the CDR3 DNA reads TGTGCCAGCAGCTTAGCGCGGGCGGTGAGGGCAGATACGCAGTATTTT.

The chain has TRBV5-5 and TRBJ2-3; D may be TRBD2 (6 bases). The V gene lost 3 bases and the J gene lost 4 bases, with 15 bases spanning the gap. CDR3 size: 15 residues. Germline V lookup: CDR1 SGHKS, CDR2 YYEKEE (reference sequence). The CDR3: CASSSPSPGADTQYF. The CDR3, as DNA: TGTGCCAGCAGCTCACCCAGTCCGGGAGCAGATACGCAGTATTTT.

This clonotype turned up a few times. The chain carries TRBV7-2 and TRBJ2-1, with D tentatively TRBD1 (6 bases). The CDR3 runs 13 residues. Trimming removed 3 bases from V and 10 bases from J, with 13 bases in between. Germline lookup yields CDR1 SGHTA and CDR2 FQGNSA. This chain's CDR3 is CASSLGAISEQFF. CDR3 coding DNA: TGTGCCAGCAGCTTGGGGGCGATTTCCGAGCAGTTCTTC.

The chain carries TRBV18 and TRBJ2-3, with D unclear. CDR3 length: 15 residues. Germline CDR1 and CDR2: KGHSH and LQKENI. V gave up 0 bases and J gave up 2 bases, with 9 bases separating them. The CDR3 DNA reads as TGTGCCAGCTCACCACCGGGCCCTTACACAGATACGCAGTATTTT. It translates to CASSPPGPYTDTQYF.

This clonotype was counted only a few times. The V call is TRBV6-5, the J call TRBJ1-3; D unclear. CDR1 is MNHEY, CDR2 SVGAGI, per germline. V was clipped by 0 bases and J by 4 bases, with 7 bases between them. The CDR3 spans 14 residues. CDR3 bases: TGTGCCAGCAGTTACTCCGACGGAGGAAACACCATATATTTT. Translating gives CASSYSDGGNTIYF.

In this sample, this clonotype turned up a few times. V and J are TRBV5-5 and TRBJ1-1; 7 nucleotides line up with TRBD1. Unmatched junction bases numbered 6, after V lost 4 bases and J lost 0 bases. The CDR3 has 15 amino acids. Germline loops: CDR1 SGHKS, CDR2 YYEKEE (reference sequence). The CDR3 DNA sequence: TGTGCCAGCAGCAGCGAGGGACAGTTGAACACTGAAGCTTTCTTT. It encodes CASSSEGQLNTEAFF.

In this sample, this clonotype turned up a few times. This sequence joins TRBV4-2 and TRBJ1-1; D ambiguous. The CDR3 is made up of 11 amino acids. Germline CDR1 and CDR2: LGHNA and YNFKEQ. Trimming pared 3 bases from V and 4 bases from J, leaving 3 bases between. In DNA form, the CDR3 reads TGTGCCAGCAGCCACAGCACTGAAGCTTTCTTT. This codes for CASSHSTEAFF.

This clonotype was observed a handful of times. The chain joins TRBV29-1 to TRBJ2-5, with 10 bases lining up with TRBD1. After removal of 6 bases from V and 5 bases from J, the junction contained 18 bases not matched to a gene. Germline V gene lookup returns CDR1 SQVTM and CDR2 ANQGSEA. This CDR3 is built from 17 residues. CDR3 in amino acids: CSVLRGQGIPQGETQYF. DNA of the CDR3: TGCAGCGTGCTTCGGGGACAGGGGATCCCTCAAGGGGAGACCCAGTACTTC.

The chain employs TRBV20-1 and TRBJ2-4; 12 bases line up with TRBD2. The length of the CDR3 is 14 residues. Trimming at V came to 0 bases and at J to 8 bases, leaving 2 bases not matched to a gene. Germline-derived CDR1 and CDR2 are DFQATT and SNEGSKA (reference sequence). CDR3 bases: TGCAGTGCTAGAGAGCCTAGCGGGGGGGACATTCAGTACTTC. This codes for CSAREPSGGDIQYF.